One and the same sample provided the 18 T cell receptor beta chains below, sequenced in a study of regulatory T cells in long-lasting Graves disease. Library construction for TCR beta used iRepertoire HTBI primers and Arm-PCR of CDR3 regions. TCRdb recomputed calls from the multiplex PCR reads with MiXCR, one row per CDR3 protein. The sample includes approximately 400,000 distinct CDR3 sequences, roughly 15% of them seen just once. The time point is: newly diagnosed GD, antithyroid drugs for less than 3 months. Isolated PBMC RNA provided the starting material for the TCR library. This sample also belongs to another study, concerning T cells in Graves' hyperthyroidism and ophthalmopathy.

Sequencing was performed on peripheral blood mononuclear cells (PBMCs), taken at new diagnosis, from a patient treated with antithyroid drugs. These receptor sequences come from a woman aged 40 to 50 with Graves disease.

The table lists this clonotype with many counts. The chain recombines TRBV2 with TRBJ1-1, with 9 nucleotides matching TRBD1. V lost 5 bases to trimming and J lost 11 bases; unmatched junction nucleotides: 12. The CDR3 runs 14 residues. Germline CDR1 and CDR2: SNHLY and FYNNEI. The CDR3 DNA reads as TGTGCCAGCAGTTCCTCACCAGGGACAGGGTTTGCTTTCTTT. It specifies CASSSSPGTGFAFF.

V gene TRBV5-6 combines with J gene TRBJ2-3, with D perhaps TRBD1 or TRBD2 (5 bases each). With 1 base removed from V and 2 bases from J, the gap between germline ends came to 20 bases. The CDR3 is 18 residues long. Germline V CDR1 and CDR2: SGHDT, YYEEEE. The CDR3 coding sequence is TGTGCCAGCAGCTTGCCCTCCGGGGACCTTAGCCCCACAGATACGCAGTATTTT. Translating gives CASSLPSGDLSPTDTQYF.

This clonotype was observed a handful of times. The rearrangement joins TRBV5-6 to TRBJ2-1; 8 bases agree with TRBD2. The CDR3 contains 15 residues. In germline, CDR1 is SGHDT, CDR2 YYEEEE. The V gene end was trimmed by 4 bases and the J gene end by 10 bases; junction bases not matched to a gene: 13. Here the CDR3 reads CASSTLSGGSGEQFF. The CDR3 DNA sequence: TGTGCCAGCAGCACCCTGAGCGGGGGTTCTGGAGAGCAGTTCTTC.

The chain has TRBV19 and TRBJ1-4, with TRBD1 matching over 7 bases. Germline trimming cut 3 bases from V and 4 bases from J; bases unmatched to any gene: 5. The length of the CDR3 is 15 residues. The germline V gene has CDR1 LNHDA and CDR2 SQIVND (reference sequence). For the CDR3, the DNA is TGTGCCAGTAGTATTGCGGGACAGAGTAATGAAAAACTGTTTTTT. Protein: CASSIAGQSNEKLFF.

This chain connects TRBV20-1 to TRBJ2-4; tentative D call: TRBD1 (6 bases). The germline V and J ends were trimmed by 2 bases and 5 bases, with 13 bases remaining between them. Germline lookup yields CDR1 DFQATT and CDR2 SNEGSKA (reference sequence). The CDR3 runs to 14 residues. CDR3 DNA sequence: TGCAGTGCTAGACGGCAGGGGTATGAAAACATTCAGTACTTC. It is translated as CSARRQGYENIQYF.

In this sample, this clonotype turned up many times. The rearrangement links TRBV7-3 to TRBJ2-1; D is unclear. CDR3 length: 14 residues. V lost 0 bases and J 6 bases, leaving 9 bases between the germline ends. Germline CDR1 is SGHTA and CDR2 is FQGTGA. Written as DNA, the CDR3 is TGTGCCAGCAGCTTAACCCACTCGGTCAATGAGCAGTTCTTC. It translates to CASSLTHSVNEQFF.

The rearrangement joins TRBV12-3 or TRBV12-4 to TRBJ1-3; no clear D gene. V gave up 7 bases and J gave up 1 base, with 14 bases separating them. The CDR3 has 15 residues. The CDR3 here is CASNPHGRSGNTIYF. CDR3 bases: TGTGCCAGCAATCCCCATGGACGGTCTGGAAACACCATATATTTT.

The J gene is TRBJ2-2, the V gene TRBV28; D perhaps matches TRBD1 (6 bases). CDR3 length equals 15 residues. Per the germline V gene, CDR1 is MDHEN and CDR2 is SYDVKM. Trimming left V 1 base short and J 10 bases short, with 16 bases between. The CDR3 spells CASSLSLIGQLELFF. DNA of the CDR3: TGTGCCAGCAGTTTATCTCTAATTGGACAGCTGGAGCTGTTTTTT.

This clonotype was found a few times. The V call is TRBV28, the J call TRBJ2-3, with 7 bases that match TRBD2. The CDR3 runs 18 residues. Germline CDR1 and CDR2: MDHEN and SYDVKM. V gave up 3 bases and J gave up 3 bases; unmatched junction bases: 15. The CDR3, as DNA: TGTGCCAGCAGTTTCATGACAGCCACAGCGGGATGGACAGATACGCAGTATTTT. This encodes CASSFMTATAGWTDTQYF.

Concerning this clonotype itself: This sequence may be a read error, since a much larger clone differs from it by one base. The chain joins TRBV28 to TRBJ2-3; D is undetermined. CDR3 size: 14 residues. In germline, CDR1 is MDHEN, CDR2 SYDVKM. The CDR3, as DNA: TGTGCCGGCAGCCCCGGTAGAGGCTCTTTTACGCAGTATTTT. This codes for CAGSPGRGSFTQYF.

The chain combines TRBV18 with TRBJ2-5; the D gene is possibly TRBD2 (6 bases). The CDR3 runs to 15 residues. Trimming cost V 3 bases and J 0 bases, with 11 bases left between them. Germline loops: CDR1 KGHSH, CDR2 LQKENI. This CDR3 is CASSPLGLDQETQYF. The CDR3 coding sequence is TGTGCCAGCTCACCCCTGGGACTGGACCAAGAGACCCAGTACTTC.

The rearrangement links TRBV28 to TRBJ1-4, with D possibly being TRBD1 (5 bases). Germline-derived CDR1 and CDR2 are MDHEN and SYDVKM. The CDR3 runs 14 residues. The ends were cut back, 7 bases at V and 12 bases at J, with 21 bases in the middle. CDR3 in amino acids: CASNKNRDLFQLFF. CDR3 nucleotides: TGTGCCAGCAATAAAAACCGGGACTTATTTCAACTGTTTTTT.

This clonotype has a handful of counts. The chain joins TRBV19 to TRBJ2-7, with 9 bases identical to TRBD2. The trim removed 5 bases at V and 3 bases at J, leaving 8 bases unmatched. Germline V gives CDR1 LNHDA, CDR2 SQIVND (reference sequence). This CDR3 has 15 residues. The CDR3 sequence is CASSAGGTEIYEQYF. CDR3 in DNA: TGTGCCAGTAGTGCGGGGGGGACAGAGATCTACGAGCAGTACTTC.

This clonotype was seen only a few times. This chain connects TRBV5-6 to TRBJ2-7; 10 bases match TRBD2. This CDR3 comprises 17 residues. Germline CDR1 SGHDT, CDR2 YYEEEE. The V segment lost 3 bases and the J segment 4 bases; nucleotides outside the gene matches: 13. This CDR3 reads CASSWGPSGSEGYEQYF. The CDR3 coding sequence is TGTGCCAGCAGCTGGGGACCTAGCGGGAGCGAGGGTTACGAGCAGTACTTC.

This clonotype appeared a few times. The rearrangement links TRBV5-1 to TRBJ2-7, with a tentative D call TRBD2 (6 bases). Trimming pared 1 base from V and 6 bases from J, leaving 23 bases between. CDR1 is SGHRS and CDR2 is YFSETQ in the germline V gene. The CDR3 extends over 17 amino acids. CDR3 in amino acids: CASSLRPSGFDVSEQYF. The CDR3, as DNA: TGCGCCAGCAGCTTGCGGCCGAGCGGGTTTGACGTCAGCGAGCAGTACTTC.

With regard to this clonotype: One base away lies a much larger clone, so this may be a sequencing read error. The chain carries TRBV6-2 or TRBV6-3 and TRBJ2-4; D remains ambiguous. Germline V lookup: CDR1 MNHEY, CDR2 SVGEGT. This CDR3 has 13 residues. CDR3 coding DNA: TGTGCCGGCAGTGTGAAAGGATTAGACATTCAGTACTTC. Translated, it gives CAGSVKGLDIQYF.

The sample holds many counts of this clonotype. The genes are TRBV30 and TRBJ1-1; D is possibly TRBD1 (6 bases). V lost 3 bases, J lost 11 bases, and 19 bases lay in between. Germline V gene data show CDR1 as GTSNPN and CDR2 as SVGIG (reference sequence). This CDR3 has 13 residues. The DNA for the CDR3 is TGTGCCTGGAGATACCGGGACACCGACTGGGCTTTCTTT. It codes for CAWRYRDTDWAFF.

The table lists this clonotype with many counts. The V call is TRBV24-1, the J call TRBJ2-1; 10 bases fit TRBD2. Looked up from germline, CDR1 is KGHDR and CDR2 is SFDVKD. J gave up 7 bases and V 4 bases, and 12 bases lay outside the gene matches. This CDR3 is built from 17 residues. This CDR3 reads CATSDSGGAGGYNEQFF. The CDR3 DNA reads TGTGCCACCAGTGACTCTGGAGGAGCGGGAGGGTATAATGAGCAGTTCTTC.